Shown below are 13 T cell receptor beta chains from a single sample sequenced in a study of blood T cell repertoires in COVID-19. This table comes from immunoSEQ multiplex PCR, and its TCRdb copy is limited to in-frame clones, with some not included. The sample lists under 250,000 clones; 82% were seen once. The sequenced sample consisted of peripheral blood. The receptors here all came from a woman older than 75 with acute or convalescent COVID-19.

The chain has TRBV28 and TRBJ1-1; 9 bases map to TRBD1. The germline gives CDR1 MDHEN, CDR2 SYDVKM. Trimming removed 6 bases from V and 10 bases from J; junction bases left unmatched: 18. This CDR3 has 16 amino acids. The CDR3 protein is CASRITTGGSVLGAFF. In nucleotides, the CDR3 is TGTGCCAGCAGGATCACGACAGGGGGAAGTGTCCTTGGAGCTTTCTTT.

The CDR3 region has the DNA TGTGCCAGCAGCTTAGATCGAACAGATGGGGCTTTCTTT. Translation: CASSLDRTDGAFF. The chain couples TRBV7-2 to TRBJ1-1; D call uncertain. The CDR3 is 13 amino acids. V was trimmed by 1 base and J by 11 bases, leaving 14 bases between them. Per germline, CDR1 SGHTA and CDR2 FQGNSA.

This chain uses TRBV5-1 with TRBJ1-4; 7 bases agree with TRBD1. CDR3 length equals 15 residues. CDR1 and CDR2 from the germline V gene are SGHRS and YFSETQ. The V gene end was trimmed by 6 bases and the J gene end by 0 bases; junction bases not matched to a gene: 5. CDR3 coding DNA: TGCGCCAGCACCAGAGGGGGCTCAACTAATGAAAAACTGTTTTTT. Translated: CASTRGGSTNEKLFF. Based on the CDR3 plus reference TRBV5-1 and TRBJ1-4, the full variable domain is KAGVTQTPRYLIKTRGQQVTLSCSPISGHRSVSWYQQTPGQGLQFLFEYFSETQRNKGNFPGRFSGRQFSNSRSEMNVSTLELGDSALYLCASTRGGSTNEKLFFGSGTQLSVL.

V and J are TRBV18 and TRBJ1-4, with D unresolved. In germline, CDR1 is KGHSH, CDR2 LQKENI. The CDR3 consists of 15 residues. Between the trimmed V and J ends, which lost 3 bases and 5 bases, there was a span of 13 bases. The CDR3 reads CASSPFRSQNEKLFF. For the CDR3, the DNA is TGTGCCAGCTCACCGTTTCGGAGCCAAAATGAAAAACTGTTTTTT.

This chain links TRBV9 with TRBJ2-1; D is possibly TRBD1 (6 bases). The CDR3 length is 12 residues. The V gene lost 0 bases and the J gene lost 10 bases, with 8 bases spanning the gap. The germline V gene has CDR1 SGDLS and CDR2 YYNGEE. In nucleotides, the CDR3 is TGTGCCAGCAGCGTAGTTGGGGGCGAGCAGTTCTTC. Translating it yields CASSVVGGEQFF.

A few counts support this clone. V gene TRBV19 combines with J gene TRBJ1-1; D is undetermined. The CDR3 length is 13 residues. The germline V and J ends were trimmed by 1 base and 3 bases, with 6 bases remaining between them. CDR1 is LNHDA, CDR2 SQIVND, per germline (reference sequence). The CDR3 DNA reads as TGTGCCAGTAGTATAGCCAGTTACACTGAAGCTTTCTTT. It translates to CASSIASYTEAFF.

DNA for the CDR3: TGCGCCAGCAGCTTCGCGGGTTCGGGAAAACTGTTTTTT. It encodes CASSFAGSGKLFF. This chain uses TRBV5-1 with TRBJ1-4; D unresolved. Between the trimmed V and J ends, which lost 2 bases and 10 bases, there was a span of 12 bases. Germline CDR1 and CDR2: SGHRS and YFSETQ. The CDR3 extends over 13 amino acids.

The CDR3 DNA follows: TGTGCCAGCAGCGTAGAGGAAGGGAGAGAGACCCAGTACTTC. Protein sequence: CASSVEEGRETQYF. The chain joins TRBV9 to TRBJ2-5, with D maybe TRBD2 (5 bases). Germline CDR1 and CDR2: SGDLS and YYNGEE. The CDR3 runs 14 residues. Trimming removed 0 bases from V and 4 bases from J, with 10 bases in between.

This clone was seen only once. This chain uses TRBV19 with TRBJ1-5; 9 nucleotides match TRBD1. The CDR3 consists of 13 residues. The V gene end was trimmed by 9 bases and the J gene end by 6 bases; junction bases not matched to a gene: 6. Germline CDR1 is LNHDA and CDR2 is SQIVND (reference sequence). The CDR3 is CASRTGASQPQHF. CDR3 DNA sequence: TGTGCCAGCAGGACAGGGGCGAGTCAGCCCCAGCATTTT.

In this sample, this clone turned up a few times. This rearrangement joins TRBV28 to TRBJ1-1, with D possibly TRBD1 on 5 matching bases. Germline lookup yields CDR1 MDHEN and CDR2 SYDVKM. With 7 bases removed from V and 7 bases from J, the gap between germline ends came to 16 bases. This CDR3 is 13 amino acids long. The CDR3 nucleotides read TGTGCCAGCACCTTACCGAAGCAGGGTGAAGCTTTCTTT. The encoded protein is CASTLPKQGEAFF.

The V and J genes are TRBV19 and TRBJ2-7, with TRBD1 matching 9 bases. Trimming at V came to 5 bases and at J to 3 bases, leaving 11 bases not matched to a gene. Germline CDR1 reads LNHDA; CDR2 reads SQIVND (reference sequence). The CDR3 sequence is 16 residues long. Here the CDR3 DNA reads TGTGCCAGTAGTGCACCCCGGGACAGGGATGGCTACGAGCAGTACTTC. This translates into CASSAPRDRDGYEQYF.

V is TRBV4-1 and J is TRBJ1-3; 9 bases map to TRBD1. The CDR3 has 16 residues. V shed 4 bases and J 2 bases; nucleotides not matched to a gene: 6. Germline lookup yields CDR1 MGHRA and CDR2 YSYEKL. CDR3 nucleotide sequence: TGCGCCAGCAGCCGGGGACAGGGAACCCCTGGAAACACCATATATTTT. It translates to CASSRGQGTPGNTIYF.

This clone showed up just once. CDR3 loop: CASSIDGQGDYGYTF. The CDR3 DNA follows: TGTGCCAGTAGTATAGACGGACAGGGGGACTATGGCTACACCTTC. The gene calls are TRBV19 and TRBJ1-2; 10 bases fit TRBD1. This CDR3 region has 15 residues. Germline lookup yields CDR1 LNHDA and CDR2 SQIVND (reference sequence). Germline trimming cut 0 bases from V and 3 bases from J; bases unmatched to any gene: 1. The variable domain in full, completed from reference TRBV19 and TRBJ1-2, reads DGGITQSPKYLFRKEGQNVTLSCEQNLNHDAMYWYRQDPGQGLRLIYYSQIVNDFQKGDIAEGYSVSREKKESFPLTVTSAQKNPTAFYLCASSIDGQGDYGYTFGSGTRLTVV.